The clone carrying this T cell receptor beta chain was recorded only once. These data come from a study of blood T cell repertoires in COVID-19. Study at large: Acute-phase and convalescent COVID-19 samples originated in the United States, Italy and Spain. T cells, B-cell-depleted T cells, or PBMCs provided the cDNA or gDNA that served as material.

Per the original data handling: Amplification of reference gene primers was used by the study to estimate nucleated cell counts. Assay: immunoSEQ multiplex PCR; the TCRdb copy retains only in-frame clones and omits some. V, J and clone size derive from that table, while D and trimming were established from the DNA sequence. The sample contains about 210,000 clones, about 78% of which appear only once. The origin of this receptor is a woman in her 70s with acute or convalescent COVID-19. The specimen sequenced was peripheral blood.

CDR3 DNA: TGTGCCAGCAGTATTACAGGGGTAGATCAGCCCCAGCATTTT. This encodes CASSITGVDQPQHF. This chain links TRBV6-5 with TRBJ1-5; 7 bases match TRBD1. This CDR3 region has 14 residues. Germline V gives CDR1 MNHEY, CDR2 SVGAGI. The J segment lost 5 bases and the V segment lost 5 bases, leaving 6 bases of the junction unmatched.